The next 30 T cell receptor beta chains were all read from a single sample in a study of blood T cell repertoires in COVID-19 (dated by TCRdb to 2020 to 2021). The protocol used for the library was the immunoSEQ multiplex PCR assay. TCRdb re-hosts the immuneACCESS table, in-frame sequences only. Its copies lack some clones; in the studies checked, an unresolved V gene accounts for under half of them, and the cause for the rest is not known. The sample contains 450,000 to 600,000 clones, roughly nine tenths of them found a single time. The leading ten clones occupy 0.7% of the sample. Sequenced: PBMCs or T cells enriched from blood (not recorded which). These receptors were obtained from a woman between 18 and 30 years old who had recovered from COVID-19.

The chain uses TRBV7-9 and TRBJ1-2, with a tentative D call TRBD1 (5 bases). CDR3 length equals 13 residues. Germline lookup yields CDR1 SEHNR and CDR2 FQNEAQ (reference sequence). V was trimmed by 0 bases and J by 8 bases, leaving 10 bases between them. The CDR3 is CASSLAGAQGYTF. The CDR3 bases are TGTGCCAGCAGCTTAGCAGGGGCCCAGGGCTACACCTTC.

This chain connects TRBV6-5 to TRBJ1-2; 12 bases line up with TRBD1. CDR3 length: 15 residues. J was trimmed by 6 bases and V by 5 bases; bases with no gene match: 7. Germline CDR1 and CDR2: MNHEY and SVGAGI. The CDR3: CASSKSGTGGDGYTF. CDR3 bases: TGTGCCAGCAGTAAATCCGGGACAGGGGGCGATGGCTACACCTTC.

In this sample, this clone turned up a few times. Compared with germline, one end of the junction differs, possibly owing to a read error. The V call is TRBV7-7, the J call TRBJ2-1, with 12 bases that match TRBD2. Germline V gene lookup returns CDR1 SSHAT and CDR2 FNYEAQ (reference sequence). This CDR3 is built from 16 residues. DNA for the CDR3: TGTGCTAGCAGCCCGACTAGCGGGGGACTGTACAATGAGCAGTTCTTC. Protein product: CASSPTSGGLYNEQFF. Filled out from reference TRBV7-7 and TRBJ2-1, the complete variable domain reads GAGVSQSPRYKVTKRGQDVTLRCDPISSHATLYWYQQALGQGPEFLTYFNYEAQPDKSGLPSDRFSAERPEGSISTLTIQRTEQRDSAMYRCASSPTSGGLYNEQFFGPGTRLTVL.

CDR3 in DNA: TGTGCCAGCAGCCGTGACACGGCGTCGAACACTGAAGCTTTCTTT. Translation gives CASSRDTASNTEAFF. The chain recombines TRBV5-4 with TRBJ1-1; no reliable D call. The V gene lost 4 bases and the J gene lost 1 base, with 14 bases spanning the gap. The germline CDR1 and CDR2 sequences are SGHNT and YYREEE (reference sequence). The CDR3 has 15 amino acids.

The J gene is TRBJ2-2, the V gene TRBV4-1; 7 bases are shared with TRBD2. CDR3 size: 15 residues. Per germline, CDR1 MGHRA and CDR2 YSYEKL. The V gene end was trimmed by 1 base and the J gene end by 5 bases; junction bases not matched to a gene: 4. The CDR3 region has the DNA TGCGCCAGCAGCCAAGTAATCGGGGGGACCGGGGAGCTGTTTTTT. The encoded protein is CASSQVIGGTGELFF.

The CDR3: CASSLDVESNTEAFF. Here the CDR3 DNA reads TGCGCCAGCAGCTTGGATGTAGAGTCTAACACTGAAGCTTTCTTT. This chain connects TRBV5-1 to TRBJ1-1; D call uncertain. This CDR3 region has 15 residues. Germline-derived CDR1 and CDR2 are SGHRS and YFSETQ. Trimming shortened V by 0 bases and J by 2 bases, and 11 bases separated the two germline ends.

J is TRBJ2-1 and V is TRBV12-3 or TRBV12-4, with D perhaps TRBD1 (6 bases). The CDR3 is made up of 12 amino acids. The V and J ends lost 9 bases and 8 bases respectively, with 14 bases between them. The CDR3 DNA reads as TGTGCCAGTTCAAACCAGGGGTATGAGCAGTTCTTC. It codes for CASSNQGYEQFF.

This chain uses TRBV4-1 with TRBJ1-6; the match to TRBD1 covers 10 bases. J lost 9 bases, V lost 6 bases, and 17 bases had no gene match. The germline CDR1 and CDR2 sequences are MGHRA and YSYEKL. The CDR3 consists of 18 residues. CDR3 coding DNA: TGCGCCAGCAGTCGTAGTCGTCGGGAGACAGGGGGCCGTTCACCCCTCCACTTT. The encoded protein is CASSRSRRETGGRSPLHF.

V usage is TRBV5-1 and J usage is TRBJ2-7, with D possibly TRBD2 on 5 matching bases. Germline CDR1 SGHRS, CDR2 YFSETQ. This CDR3 comprises 13 residues. V was shortened by 5 bases and J by 1 base, with 10 bases between the two germline ends. The CDR3 DNA is TGCGCCAGCAGTTCCGGACTGTCCTACGAGCAGTACTTC. It yields the protein CASSSGLSYEQYF. Together with reference TRBV5-1 and TRBJ2-7, the CDR3 gives the full variable domain: KAGVTQTPRYLIKTRGQQVTLSCSPISGHRSVSWYQQTPGQGLQFLFEYFSETQRNKGNFPGRFSGRQFSNSRSEMNVSTLELGDSALYLCASSSGLSYEQYFGPGTRLTVT.

This chain links TRBV7-3 with TRBJ2-5; 9 nucleotides line up with TRBD2. CDR1 and CDR2 (germline): SGHTA, FQGTGA. This CDR3 has 15 amino acids. V was clipped by 0 bases and J by 5 bases; unmatched bases: 4. As DNA, the CDR3 is TGTGCCAGCAGCTTAACCGCGGGGGGGCCGGAGACCCAGTACTTC. Translated: CASSLTAGGPETQYF.

This clone has more than one count but fewer than ten. The chain joins TRBV4-1 to TRBJ2-7; no clear D gene. Trimming removed 1 base from V and 0 bases from J, with 7 bases in between. The CDR3 extends over 14 amino acids. CDR1 and CDR2 (germline): MGHRA, YSYEKL. Written as DNA, the CDR3 is TGCGCCAGCAGCCAAGCAGAAGTCTCCTACGAGCAGTACTTC. Its translation is CASSQAEVSYEQYF.

V usage is TRBV21-1 and J usage is TRBJ1-2; the table names TRBD1, a call not compared with the DNA. TRBV21-1 is designated a pseudogene. The length of the CDR3 is 16 residues. The CDR3, as DNA: TGTGCCAGCAGAAAATGGACAGGGGGCCCCCTCTATGGCTACACCTTC. It encodes CASRKWTGGPLYGYTF.

The chain joins TRBV15 to TRBJ1-4; 8 nucleotides line up with TRBD1. The germline CDR1 and CDR2 sequences are LNHNV and YYDKDF (reference sequence). The CDR3 sequence is 15 residues long. V was pared by 2 bases and J by 7 bases, with 6 bases of the junction left unmatched. This CDR3 reads CATSRWTGRTEKLFF. Written as DNA, the CDR3 is TGTGCCACCAGCAGATGGACAGGGCGAACTGAAAAACTGTTTTTT.

This clone was counted only a few times. CDR3 nucleotides: TGTGCCAGCAGCTTAGAGCCAGGGTGGGGAAACACCATATATTTT. It is translated as CASSLEPGWGNTIYF. The rearrangement joins TRBV11-2 to TRBJ1-3; maybe TRBD1 (5 bases). The CDR3 runs to 15 residues. CDR1 and CDR2 from the germline V gene are SGHAT and FQNNGV. Trimming removed 0 bases from V and 4 bases from J, with 10 bases in between.

The rearrangement links TRBV10-3 to TRBJ2-1, with D tentatively TRBD1 (8 bases). The germline V gene has CDR1 ENHRY and CDR2 SYGVKD. There are 16 residues in the CDR3. V dropped 5 bases and J dropped 5 bases, with 19 bases sitting between them. The CDR3 region has the DNA TGTGCCATCAGTCTTACCCCCACAGGGGGGGACAATGAGCAGTTCTTC. Its protein is CAISLTPTGGDNEQFF.

The chain couples TRBV5-1 to TRBJ1-3; no definite D call. V shed 0 bases and J shed 4 bases, with 11 bases lying between them. Germline CDR1 reads SGHRS; CDR2 reads YFSETQ. The CDR3 sequence is 15 residues long. The CDR3 coding sequence is TGCGCCAGCAGCTTGGATGGGAGTCCGGGAAACACCATATATTTT. Amino acid sequence: CASSLDGSPGNTIYF.

V usage is TRBV6-5 and J usage is TRBJ1-1; TRBD1 is a possible D gene (6 bases). Trimming removed 6 bases at V and 5 bases at J, with 16 bases between. The CDR3 runs to 14 residues. The germline CDR1 and CDR2 sequences are MNHEY and SVGAGI. The CDR3 protein is CASSGDTPETEAFF. The CDR3 bases are TGTGCCAGCAGCGGGGACACCCCGGAGACTGAAGCTTTCTTT.

This chain joins TRBV18 and TRBJ2-5, with D tentatively TRBD2 (6 bases). Trimming left V 8 bases short and J 5 bases short, with 24 bases between. Germline loops: CDR1 KGHSH, CDR2 LQKENI. The CDR3 is made up of 16 amino acids. The CDR3: CASQPNIEEGSETQYF. The CDR3 bases are TGTGCCAGCCAGCCGAATATAGAGGAGGGCAGTGAGACCCAGTACTTC.

The chain has TRBV3-1 (or the pseudogene TRBV3-2) and TRBJ1-3; 11 nucleotides line up with TRBD1. The CDR3 has 15 amino acids. Germline CDR1 LGHDT, CDR2 YNNKEL (reference sequence). V lost 6 bases and J lost 3; bases outside the gene matches: 4. This CDR3 is CASRGTGGFGNTIYF. The CDR3 bases are TGTGCCAGCAGGGGGACAGGGGGGTTTGGAAACACCATATATTTT.

The chain joins TRBV5-4 to TRBJ2-1; TRBD2 agrees at 9 bases. Germline V CDR1 and CDR2: SGHNT, YYREEE (reference sequence). The V segment lost 4 bases and the J segment 10 bases; nucleotides outside the gene matches: 9. The CDR3 is 14 residues long. The CDR3 spells CASSPGTSLGEQFF. As DNA, the CDR3 is TGTGCCAGCAGCCCCGGGACTAGCTTGGGAGAGCAGTTCTTC.

This clone occurred once. V usage is TRBV11-2 and J usage is TRBJ2-1, with D hard to call. Germline V gene lookup returns CDR1 SGHAT and CDR2 FQNNGV. Trimming cost V 5 bases and J 4 bases, with 15 bases left between them. The CDR3 has 15 amino acids. The DNA for the CDR3 is TGTGCCAGCAGCGTTACGTTATCACTATACAATGAGCAGTTCTTC. As protein: CASSVTLSLYNEQFF.

The J gene is TRBJ1-1, the V gene TRBV6-5; 8 bases line up with TRBD1. Germline loops: CDR1 MNHEY, CDR2 SVGAGI. The CDR3 spans 16 residues. The V segment lost 4 bases and the J segment 3 bases; nucleotides outside the gene matches: 10. CDR3: CASSLSRTGRDTEAFF. The CDR3 DNA follows: TGTGCCAGCAGTTTATCCCGGACAGGGCGGGACACTGAAGCTTTCTTT.

The chain employs TRBV5-1 and TRBJ2-2; TRBD2 might be the D (6 bases). The length of the CDR3 is 16 residues. V lost 1 base and J 2 bases, leaving 12 bases between the germline ends. Germline assignment: CDR1 SGHRS and CDR2 YFSETQ. The CDR3 nucleotides read TGCGCCAGCAGCTTGAATCGCGGGGATAACACCGGGGAGCTGTTTTTT. Protein sequence: CASSLNRGDNTGELFF.

The chain joins TRBV5-6 to TRBJ2-7, with D perhaps matching TRBD2 (6 bases). Germline CDR1 is SGHDT and CDR2 is YYEEEE. V was trimmed by 2 bases and J by 6 bases, leaving 21 bases between them. This CDR3 is 16 amino acids long. CDR3 residues: CASSLGIGGLAGEQYF. The CDR3 DNA follows: TGTGCCAGCAGCTTAGGTATTGGAGGGCTAGCAGGCGAGCAGTACTTC.

The chain combines TRBV20-1 with TRBJ2-7; no clear D gene. Trimming removed 5 bases from V and 4 bases from J, with 9 bases in between. The CDR3 sequence is 11 residues long. Per germline, CDR1 DFQATT and CDR2 SNEGSKA (reference sequence). CDR3 DNA: TGCAGTGCTCAACCGGGTTACGAGCAGTACTTC. Amino acid sequence: CSAQPGYEQYF.

This clone has only one observation. The chain uses TRBV11-2 and TRBJ2-7; D is unclear. CDR3 length: 13 amino acids. Germline V gene sequence: CDR1 SGHAT, CDR2 FQNNGV. The ends were cut back, 0 bases at V and 6 bases at J, with 9 bases in the middle. CDR3 loop: CASSLDLESEQYF. CDR3 sequence (DNA): TGTGCCAGCAGCTTAGATCTAGAATCCGAGCAGTACTTC. Variable domain in full (rest from reference TRBV11-2 and TRBJ2-7): EAGVAQSPRYKIIEKRQSVAFWCNPISGHATLYWYQQILGQGPKLLIQFQNNGVVDDSQLPKDRFSAERLKGVDSTLKIQPAKLEDSAVYLCASSLDLESEQYFGPGTRLTVT.

The genes are TRBV25-1 and TRBJ1-5, with 9 bases matching TRBD1. CDR1 and CDR2 from the germline V gene are MGHDK and SYGVNS. The CDR3 runs to 14 residues. Trimming at V came to 4 bases and at J to 4 bases, leaving 2 bases not matched to a gene. For the CDR3, the DNA is TGTGCCAGCAGTGTACAGGGGGCGAATCAGCCCCAGCATTTT. Translating it yields CASSVQGANQPQHF.

The chain has TRBV30 and TRBJ1-2, with 11 bases matching TRBD1. The CDR3 length is 13 residues. V trimming: 4 bases; J trimming: 7 bases; junction bases outside the gene matches: 5. Germline CDR1 is GTSNPN and CDR2 is SVGIG (reference sequence). CDR3 sequence (DNA): TGTGCCTGGATTGGGGGACAGGGGGTTGGCTACACCTTC. Its translation is CAWIGGQGVGYTF.

The chain employs TRBV4-2 and TRBJ2-7; D ambiguous. V lost 4 bases to trimming and J lost 0 bases, with 10 bases between them. CDR1 LGHNA and CDR2 YNFKEQ come from the germline V gene. The CDR3 has 14 residues. CDR3 sequence: CASSRSTGSYEQYF. CDR3 DNA: TGTGCCAGCAGCCGGTCGACTGGCTCCTACGAGCAGTACTTC.

The chain carries TRBV28 and TRBJ2-7; the match to TRBD1 covers 7 bases. Trimming removed 5 bases from V and 12 bases from J; junction bases left unmatched: 10. The CDR3 has 12 amino acids. CDR1 and CDR2 (germline): MDHEN, SYDVKM. This chain's CDR3 is CASSTRQGRWYF. The CDR3 nucleotides are TGTGCCAGCAGTACCCGACAGGGCCGGTGGTACTTC.